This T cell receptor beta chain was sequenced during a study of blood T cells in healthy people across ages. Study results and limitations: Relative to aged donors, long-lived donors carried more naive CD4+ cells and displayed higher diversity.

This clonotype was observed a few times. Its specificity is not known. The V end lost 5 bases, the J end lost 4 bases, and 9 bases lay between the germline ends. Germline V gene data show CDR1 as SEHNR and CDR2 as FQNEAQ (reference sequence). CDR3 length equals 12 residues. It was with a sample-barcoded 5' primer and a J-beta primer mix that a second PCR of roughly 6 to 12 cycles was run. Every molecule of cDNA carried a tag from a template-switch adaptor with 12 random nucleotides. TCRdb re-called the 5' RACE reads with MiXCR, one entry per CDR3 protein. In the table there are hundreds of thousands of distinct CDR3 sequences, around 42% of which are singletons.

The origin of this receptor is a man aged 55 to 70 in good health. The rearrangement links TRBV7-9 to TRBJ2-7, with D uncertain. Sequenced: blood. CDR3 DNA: TGTGCCAGCAGCGCGGACCAATACGAGCAGTACTTC. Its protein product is CASSADQYEQYF.